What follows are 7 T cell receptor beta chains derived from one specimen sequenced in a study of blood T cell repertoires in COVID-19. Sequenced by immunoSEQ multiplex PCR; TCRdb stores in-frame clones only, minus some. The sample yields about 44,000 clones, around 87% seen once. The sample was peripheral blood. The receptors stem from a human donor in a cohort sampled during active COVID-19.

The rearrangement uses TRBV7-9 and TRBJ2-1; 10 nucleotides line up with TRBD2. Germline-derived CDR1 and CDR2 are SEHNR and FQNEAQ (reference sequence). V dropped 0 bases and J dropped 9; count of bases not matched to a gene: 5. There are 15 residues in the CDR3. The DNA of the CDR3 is TGTGCCAGCAGCTTAGCAAGCGGGAGGGGTGGTGAGCAGTTCTTC. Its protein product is CASSLASGRGGEQFF.

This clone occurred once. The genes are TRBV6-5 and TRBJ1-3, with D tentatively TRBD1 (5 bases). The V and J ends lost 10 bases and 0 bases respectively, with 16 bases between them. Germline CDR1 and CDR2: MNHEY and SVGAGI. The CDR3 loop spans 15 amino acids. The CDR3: CATRSVDSSGNTIYF. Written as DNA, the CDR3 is TGTGCCACCAGGTCCGTTGACAGCTCTGGAAACACCATATATTTT.

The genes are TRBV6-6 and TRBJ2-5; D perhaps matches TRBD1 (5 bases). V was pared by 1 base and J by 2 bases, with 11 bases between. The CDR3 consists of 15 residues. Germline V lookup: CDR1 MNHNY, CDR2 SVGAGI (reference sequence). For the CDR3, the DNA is TGTGCCAGCAGTTACTATCAGGGCTCACAAGAGACCCAGTACTTC. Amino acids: CASSYYQGSQETQYF.

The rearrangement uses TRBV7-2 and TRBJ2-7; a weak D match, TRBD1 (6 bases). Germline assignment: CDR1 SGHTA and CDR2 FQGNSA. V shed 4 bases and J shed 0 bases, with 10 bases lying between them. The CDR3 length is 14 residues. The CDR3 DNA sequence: TGTGCCAGCAGCTCGCAGGGGAGCTCCTACGAGCAGTACTTC. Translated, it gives CASSSQGSSYEQYF. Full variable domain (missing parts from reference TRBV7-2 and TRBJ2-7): GAGVSQSPSNKVTEKGKDVELRCDPISGHTALYWYRQSLGQGLEFLIYFQGNSAPDKSGLPSDRFSAERTGGSVSTLTIQRTQQEDSAVYLCASSSQGSSYEQYFGPGTRLTVT.

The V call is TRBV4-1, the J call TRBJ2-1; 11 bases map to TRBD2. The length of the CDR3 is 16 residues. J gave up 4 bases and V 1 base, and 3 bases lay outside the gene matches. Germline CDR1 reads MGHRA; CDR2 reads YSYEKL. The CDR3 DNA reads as TGCGCCAGCAGCCAAGTGTTAGCGGGAGGGTACAATGAGCAGTTCTTC. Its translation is CASSQVLAGGYNEQFF.

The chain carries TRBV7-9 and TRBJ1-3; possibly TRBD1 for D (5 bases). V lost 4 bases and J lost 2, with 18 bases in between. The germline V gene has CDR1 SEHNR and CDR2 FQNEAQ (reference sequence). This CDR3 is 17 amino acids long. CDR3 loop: CASSSTTLGQPGNTIYF. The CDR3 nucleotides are TGTGCCAGCAGCTCCACAACATTGGGGCAGCCTGGAAACACCATATATTTT. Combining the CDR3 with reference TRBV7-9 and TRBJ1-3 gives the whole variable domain DTGVSQNPRHKITKRGQNVTFRCDPISEHNRLYWYRQTLGQGPEFLTYFQNEAQLEKSRLLSDRFSAERPKGSFSTLEIQRTEQGDSAMYLCASSSTTLGQPGNTIYFGEGSWLTVV.

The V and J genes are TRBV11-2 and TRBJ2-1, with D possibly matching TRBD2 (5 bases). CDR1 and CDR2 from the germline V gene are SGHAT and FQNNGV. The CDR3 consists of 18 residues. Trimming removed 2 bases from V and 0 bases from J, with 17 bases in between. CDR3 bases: TGTGCCAGCAGCTTATACACGGCGGGTTTGAGCTCCTACAATGAGCAGTTCTTC. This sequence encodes CASSLYTAGLSSYNEQFF.